This paragraph covers one T cell receptor (beta chain) sequence. Its antigen is currently unknown. This sample was included in a study of T cell responses to AZD1222 COVID-19 vaccine. Trimming removed 0 bases from V and 2 bases from J, with 3 bases in between. Germline CDR1 SGDLS, CDR2 YYNGEE. The CDR3 extends over 13 amino acids. Study-level points and caveats: Without day 14 samples, only post-peak T cell repertoires were studied. Baseline testing showed seropositivity in only a handful of AZD1222 recipients. Researchers report vaccine-associated CD4 TCRs spanning spike, with dominance at 160-218 and 743-854. Donors were chiefly white British, with a greater number of females, and clonal diversity was perhaps underestimated.

Using immunoSEQ multiplex PCR, the repertoire was profiled, and TCRdb retains in-frame clones only, with some absent. The sample holds about 130,000 clones, around 94% seen once. This receptor was identified in an adult in good health. This material consisted of peripheral blood, taken on day 0 of AZD1222 vaccination. The genes are TRBV9 and TRBJ2-1; no firm D call. The CDR3 coding sequence is TGTGCCAGCAGCGTAGGTACCTACAATGAGCAGTTCTTC. Its protein product is CASSVGTYNEQFF.